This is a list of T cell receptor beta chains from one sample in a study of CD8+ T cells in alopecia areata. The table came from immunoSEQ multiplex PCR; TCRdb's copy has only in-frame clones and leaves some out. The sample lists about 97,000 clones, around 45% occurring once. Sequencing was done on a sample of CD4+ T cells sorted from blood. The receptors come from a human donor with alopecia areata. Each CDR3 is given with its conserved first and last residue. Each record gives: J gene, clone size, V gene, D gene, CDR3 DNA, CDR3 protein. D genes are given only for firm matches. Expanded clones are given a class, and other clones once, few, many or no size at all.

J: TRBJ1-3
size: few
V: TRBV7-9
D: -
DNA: TGTGCCAGCAGCAGAGACAGCACCTCTGGAAACACCATATATTTT
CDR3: CASSRDSTSGNTIYF

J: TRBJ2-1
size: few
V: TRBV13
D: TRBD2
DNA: TGTGCCACTCGCTTTACGGGAGGTGTTAATGAGCAGTTCTTC
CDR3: CATRFTGGVNEQFF

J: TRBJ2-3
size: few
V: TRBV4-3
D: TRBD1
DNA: TGCGCCAGCAGCCAAGTCGGACAGGGATATACAGATACGCAGTATTTT
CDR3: CASSQVGQGYTDTQYF

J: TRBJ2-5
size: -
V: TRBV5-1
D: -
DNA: TGCGCCAGCAGCTTGGGGGCTTACATCCCAGTAACGCAAGAGACCCAGTACTTC
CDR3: CASSLGAYIPVTQETQYF

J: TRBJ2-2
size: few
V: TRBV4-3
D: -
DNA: TGCGCCAGCAGCCAAGATTTCGGGGAGCTGTTTTTT
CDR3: CASSQDFGELFF

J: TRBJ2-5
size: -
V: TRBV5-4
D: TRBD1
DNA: TGTGCCAGCAGCTTGGGACAGGGACATCAAGAGACCCAGTACTTC
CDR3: CASSLGQGHQETQYF

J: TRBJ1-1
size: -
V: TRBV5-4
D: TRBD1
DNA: TGTGCCAGCAGCTTGGGAGGGGGCATGAACACTGAAGCTTTCTTT
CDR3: CASSLGGGMNTEAFF

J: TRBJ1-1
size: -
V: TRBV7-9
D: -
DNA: TGTGCCAGCAGCTTACCCGGTGAAGCTTTCTTT
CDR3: CASSLPGEAFF

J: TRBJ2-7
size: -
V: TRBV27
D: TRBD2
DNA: TGTGCCAGCAGTTCCGCGTCCGCGGGAGGCTCCTACGAGCAGTACTTC
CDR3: CASSSASAGGSYEQYF

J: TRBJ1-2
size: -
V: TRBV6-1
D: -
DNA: TGTGCCAGCAGTGGCGGGACAACACTTAACTATGGCTACACCTTC
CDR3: CASSGGTTLNYGYTF

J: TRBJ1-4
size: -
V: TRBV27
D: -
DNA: TGTGCCAGCAGTCTTCTGACAGGACGTAATGAAAAACTGTTTTTT
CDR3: CASSLLTGRNEKLFF

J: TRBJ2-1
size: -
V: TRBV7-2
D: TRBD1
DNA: TGTGCCAGCAGCTTGAAGGACAGGGTAGAGAATGAGCAGTTCTTC
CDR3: CASSLKDRVENEQFF

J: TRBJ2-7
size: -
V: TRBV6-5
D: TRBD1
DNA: TGTGCCAGCAGTTACCAGGGACAGGGCTCCTACGAGCAGTACTTC
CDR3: CASSYQGQGSYEQYF

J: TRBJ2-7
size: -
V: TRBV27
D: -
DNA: TGTGCCAGCAGTTTAAGGGGCCTAACCTCCTACGAGCAGTACTTC
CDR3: CASSLRGLTSYEQYF

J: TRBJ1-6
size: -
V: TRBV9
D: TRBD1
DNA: TGTGCCAGCAGCGTAGTGGGGACAGGGAATTCACCCCTCCACTTT
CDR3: CASSVVGTGNSPLHF

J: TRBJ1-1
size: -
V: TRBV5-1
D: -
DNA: TGCGCCAGCATTAGGCACTCCGGGTCCCGGGACACTGAAGCTTTCTTT
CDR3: CASIRHSGSRDTEAFF

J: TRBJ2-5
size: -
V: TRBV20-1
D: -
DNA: TGCAGTGCTCTTGGCAGGGAGACCCAGTACTTC
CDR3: CSALGRETQYF

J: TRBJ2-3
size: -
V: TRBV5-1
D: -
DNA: TGCGCCAGCAGCTCCGAGCGTCCTGGGGATACGCAGTATTTT
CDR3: CASSSERPGDTQYF

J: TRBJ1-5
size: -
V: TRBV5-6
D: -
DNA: TGTGCCAGCAGCACCGGGGGGGTCAGGAATCAGCCCCAGCATTTT
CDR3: CASSTGGVRNQPQHF

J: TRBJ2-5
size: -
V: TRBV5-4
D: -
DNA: TGTGCCAGCAGCTTTAGCAGGGAAGAGACCCAGTACTTC
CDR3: CASSFSREETQYF